Shown below are 2 T cell receptor beta chains from a single sample sequenced in a study of cytotoxic CD8 clonotypes in ibrutinib-treated CLL. TCRdb's copy holds only in-frame clones and misses some; the assay was immunoSEQ multiplex PCR. This repertoire shows approximately 25,000 clones, approximately 71% found once; its top ten account for around 42%. Sequenced material: PBMCs, taken after 12 months of ibrutinib treatment. The receptors come from a human donor with chronic lymphocytic leukemia.

The chain is built from TRBV6-5 and TRBJ1-2; 8 bases are shared with TRBD1. The trim removed 6 bases at V and 8 bases at J, leaving 8 bases unmatched. The CDR3 runs 13 residues. CDR1 is MNHEY, CDR2 SVGAGI, per germline. Written as DNA, the CDR3 is TGTGCCAGCAGAACGACAGGGGTTGGGGGCTACACCTTC. Its protein product is CASRTTGVGGYTF.

The chain carries TRBV2 and TRBJ2-3; the D is unclear. V lost 10 bases and J lost 4, with 9 bases in between. The germline V gene has CDR1 SNHLY and CDR2 FYNNEI. The CDR3 totals 11 residues. The CDR3 here is CATLIADTQYF. The DNA of the CDR3 is TGTGCCACCCTCATAGCAGATACGCAGTATTTT.